This is a list of T cell receptor beta chains from one sample in a study of T cell responses to AZD1222 COVID-19 vaccine. Assay: immunoSEQ multiplex PCR; the TCRdb copy retains only in-frame clones and omits some. The sample shows about 130,000 clones, just over 90% of them seen only once. Specimen: peripheral blood, collected on day 0 of AZD1222 vaccination. These receptors came from an adult in good health. CDR3s include the opening cysteine and the closing phenylalanine or tryptophan. Each record gives: J gene, clone size, V gene, CDR3 protein. Not all rows give a size; the values are once, few, many and, for expanded clones, a class.

>TRBJ2-1|NA|TRBV5-1
CASSPPGVEQFF
>TRBJ1-5|NA|TRBV28
CASRTGVQPQHF
>TRBJ2-4|NA|TRBV9
CASSEGPGDIQYF
>TRBJ2-7|NA|TRBV7-2
CASSLGRTGGNEQYF
>TRBJ1-6|NA|TRBV7-2
CASGGSSYNSPLHF
>TRBJ2-7|NA|TRBV28
CASSLWRTYEQYF
>TRBJ1-6|once|TRBV5-1
CASSSSGTQNSPLHF
>TRBJ2-7|NA|TRBV6-5
CASRLQGPSKQYF
>TRBJ1-5|NA|TRBV4-1
CASSQWTGGSQPQHF
>TRBJ2-7|NA|TRBV7-9
CASSLFSTPYEQYF
>TRBJ1-6|NA|TRBV20-1
CSASLGLDNSPLHF
>TRBJ2-1|NA|TRBV30
CAWSPRASGGKDEQFF
>TRBJ2-1|NA|TRBV7-9
CASCWDYNEQFF
>TRBJ2-7|once|TRBV11-1
CASSQSGSYYEQYF
>TRBJ2-1|NA|TRBV7-2
CASSLDRSPPSFF
>TRBJ1-2|NA|TRBV5-4
CASSPARDYGYTF
>TRBJ2-3|NA|TRBV27
CASSLLGGTDTQYF
>TRBJ1-6|NA|TRBV6-5
CASSSQGQGRNSPLHF
>TRBJ2-2|NA|TRBV6-5
CASSYQGQGRGELFF
>TRBJ2-2|NA|TRBV19
CASNQGVIGELFF
>TRBJ2-7|few|TRBV9
CASSVGETAIYEQYF
>TRBJ1-1|NA|TRBV28
CASSLYGGLGTEAFF